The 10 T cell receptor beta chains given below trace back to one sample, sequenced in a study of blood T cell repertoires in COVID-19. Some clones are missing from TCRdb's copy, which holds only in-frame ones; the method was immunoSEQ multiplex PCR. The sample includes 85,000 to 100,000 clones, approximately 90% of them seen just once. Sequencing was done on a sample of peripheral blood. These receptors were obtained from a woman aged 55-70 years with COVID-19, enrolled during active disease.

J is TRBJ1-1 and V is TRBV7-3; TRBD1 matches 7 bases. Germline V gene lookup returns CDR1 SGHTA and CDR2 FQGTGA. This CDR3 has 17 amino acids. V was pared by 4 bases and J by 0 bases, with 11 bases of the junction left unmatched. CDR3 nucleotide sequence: TGTGCCAGCAGCTCCTTTGGACAGGCTGGGATGAACACTGAAGCTTTCTTT. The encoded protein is CASSSFGQAGMNTEAFF.

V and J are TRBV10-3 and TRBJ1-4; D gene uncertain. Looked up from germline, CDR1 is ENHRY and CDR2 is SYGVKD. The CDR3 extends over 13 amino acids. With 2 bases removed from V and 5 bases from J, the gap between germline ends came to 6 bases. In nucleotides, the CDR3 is TGTGCCATCAGTGAGACAGAGAATGAAAAACTGTTTTTT. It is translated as CAISETENEKLFF.

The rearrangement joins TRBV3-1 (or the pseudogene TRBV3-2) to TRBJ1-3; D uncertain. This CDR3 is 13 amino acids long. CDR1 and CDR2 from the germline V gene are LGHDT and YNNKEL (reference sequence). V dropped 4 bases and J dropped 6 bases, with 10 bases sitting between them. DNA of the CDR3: TGTGCCAGCAGCCCGTCACTGATAAACACCATATATTTT. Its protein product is CASSPSLINTIYF.

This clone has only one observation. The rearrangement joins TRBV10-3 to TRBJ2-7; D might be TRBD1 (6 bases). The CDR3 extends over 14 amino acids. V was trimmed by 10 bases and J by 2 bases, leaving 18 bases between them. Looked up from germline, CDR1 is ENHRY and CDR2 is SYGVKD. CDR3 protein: CATRPGHPPYEQYF. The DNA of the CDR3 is TGTGCCACCCGTCCGGGACACCCACCCTACGAGCAGTACTTC.

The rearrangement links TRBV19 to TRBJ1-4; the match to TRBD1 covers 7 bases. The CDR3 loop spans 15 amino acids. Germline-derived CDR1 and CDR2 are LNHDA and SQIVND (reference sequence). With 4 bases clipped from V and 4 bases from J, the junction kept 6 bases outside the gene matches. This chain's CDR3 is CASSNRDSFNEKLFF. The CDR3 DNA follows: TGTGCCAGTAGTAACCGGGACAGCTTTAATGAAAAACTGTTTTTT.

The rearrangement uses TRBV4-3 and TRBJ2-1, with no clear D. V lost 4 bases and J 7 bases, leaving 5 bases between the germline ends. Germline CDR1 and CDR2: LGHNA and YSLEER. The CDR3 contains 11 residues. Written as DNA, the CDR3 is TGCGCCAGCAGCCGAGGTAATGAGCAGTTCTTC. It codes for CASSRGNEQFF.

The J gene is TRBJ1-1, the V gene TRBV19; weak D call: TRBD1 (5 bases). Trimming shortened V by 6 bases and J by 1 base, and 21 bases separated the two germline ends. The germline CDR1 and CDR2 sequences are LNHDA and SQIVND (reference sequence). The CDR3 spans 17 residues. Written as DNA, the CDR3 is TGTGCCAGTAGCAAAACGAGGCGGGGGATTCGGAACACTGAAGCTTTCTTT. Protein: CASSKTRRGIRNTEAFF.

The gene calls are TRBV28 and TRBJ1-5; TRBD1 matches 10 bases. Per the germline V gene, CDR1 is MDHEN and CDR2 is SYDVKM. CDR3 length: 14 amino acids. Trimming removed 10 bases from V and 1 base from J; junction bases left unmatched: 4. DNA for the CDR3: TGTGCCACCAGGACAGGGGGAAGCAATCAGCCCCAGCATTTT. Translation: CATRTGGSNQPQHF.

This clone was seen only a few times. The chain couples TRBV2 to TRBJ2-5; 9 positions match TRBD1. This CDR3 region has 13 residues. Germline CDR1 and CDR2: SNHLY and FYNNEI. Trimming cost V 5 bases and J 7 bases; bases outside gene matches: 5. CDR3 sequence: CASSQRQGVTQYF. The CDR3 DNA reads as TGTGCCAGCAGTCAGCGACAGGGGGTGACCCAGTACTTC. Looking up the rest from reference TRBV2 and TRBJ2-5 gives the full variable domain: EPEVTQTPSHQVTQMGQEVILRCVPISNHLYFYWYRQILGQKVEFLVSFYNNEISEKSEIFDDQFSVERPDGSNFTLKIRSTKLEDSAMYFCASSQRQGVTQYFGPGTRLLVL.

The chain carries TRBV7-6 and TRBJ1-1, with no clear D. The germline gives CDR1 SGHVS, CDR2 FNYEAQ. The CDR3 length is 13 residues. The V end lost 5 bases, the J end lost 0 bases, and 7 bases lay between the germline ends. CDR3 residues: CASSIQLNTEAFF. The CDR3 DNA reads TGTGCCAGCAGCATACAGTTGAACACTGAAGCTTTCTTT.